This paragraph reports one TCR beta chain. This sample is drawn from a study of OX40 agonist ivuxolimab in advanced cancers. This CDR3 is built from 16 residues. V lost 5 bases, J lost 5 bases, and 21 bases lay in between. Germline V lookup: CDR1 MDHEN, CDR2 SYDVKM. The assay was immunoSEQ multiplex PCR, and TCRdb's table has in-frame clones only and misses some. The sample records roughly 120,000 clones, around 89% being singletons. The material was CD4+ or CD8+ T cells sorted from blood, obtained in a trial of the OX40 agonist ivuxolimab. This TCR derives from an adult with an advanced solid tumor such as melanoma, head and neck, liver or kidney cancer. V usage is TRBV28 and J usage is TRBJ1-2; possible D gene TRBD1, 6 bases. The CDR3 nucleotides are TGTGCCAGCAGTCCCCTTACCCTTCGACAGGCTTATGGCTACACCTTC. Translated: CASSPLTLRQAYGYTF.